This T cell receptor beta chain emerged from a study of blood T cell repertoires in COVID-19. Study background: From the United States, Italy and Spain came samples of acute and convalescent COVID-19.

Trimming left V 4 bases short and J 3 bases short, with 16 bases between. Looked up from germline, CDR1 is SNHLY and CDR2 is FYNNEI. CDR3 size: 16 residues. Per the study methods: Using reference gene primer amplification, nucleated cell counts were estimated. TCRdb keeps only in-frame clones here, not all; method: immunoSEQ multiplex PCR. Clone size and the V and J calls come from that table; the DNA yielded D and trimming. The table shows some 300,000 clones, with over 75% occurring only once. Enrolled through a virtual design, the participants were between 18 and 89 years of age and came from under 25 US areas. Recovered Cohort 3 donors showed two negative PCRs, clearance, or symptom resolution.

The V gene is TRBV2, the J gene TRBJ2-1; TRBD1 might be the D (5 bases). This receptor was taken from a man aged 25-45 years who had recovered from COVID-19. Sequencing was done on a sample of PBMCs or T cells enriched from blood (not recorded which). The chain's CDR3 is CASSGGWRQNYNEQFF. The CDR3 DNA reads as TGTGCCAGCAGTGGCGGCTGGAGACAGAACTACAATGAGCAGTTCTTC.